A single T cell receptor beta chain is shown here with its context. Antigen unknown. Primers: 60 Vbeta forward and 13 Jbeta reverse. This table comes from immunoSEQ multiplex PCR, and its TCRdb copy is limited to in-frame clones, with some not included. The repertoire table contains about 130,000 clones. This entry comes from a study of cytomegalovirus exposure and HLA in healthy donors. Study-level findings and limits: Earlier analysis looked at TCR beta V segments, and most were productive about 90% or about 30% of the time.

This clonotype was obtained from a young man in good health and CMV-seronegative. Material for sequencing was PBMCs.

The CDR3 DNA reads as TGTGCCAGCAGTTTAGAGGGGGGGGGATCGGTGAAAAAACTGTTTTTT. As protein: CASSLEGGGSVKKLFF. The J gene is TRBJ1-4, the V gene TRBV28; maybe TRBD1 (6 bases). This CDR3 is 16 amino acids long. With 2 bases removed from V and 9 bases from J, the gap between germline ends came to 19 bases. Germline V lookup: CDR1 MDHEN, CDR2 SYDVKM.